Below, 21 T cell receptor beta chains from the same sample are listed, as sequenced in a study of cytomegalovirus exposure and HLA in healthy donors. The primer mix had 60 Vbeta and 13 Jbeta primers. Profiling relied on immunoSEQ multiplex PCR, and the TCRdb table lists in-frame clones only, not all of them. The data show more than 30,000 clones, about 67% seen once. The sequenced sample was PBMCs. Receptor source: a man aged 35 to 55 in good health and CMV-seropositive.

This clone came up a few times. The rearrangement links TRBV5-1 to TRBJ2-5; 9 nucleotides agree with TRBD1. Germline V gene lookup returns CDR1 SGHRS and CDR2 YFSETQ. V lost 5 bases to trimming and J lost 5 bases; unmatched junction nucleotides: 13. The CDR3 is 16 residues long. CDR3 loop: CASRPPGTGLWETQYF. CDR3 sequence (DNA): TGCGCCAGCAGACCGCCCGGGACAGGGCTATGGGAGACCCAGTACTTC.

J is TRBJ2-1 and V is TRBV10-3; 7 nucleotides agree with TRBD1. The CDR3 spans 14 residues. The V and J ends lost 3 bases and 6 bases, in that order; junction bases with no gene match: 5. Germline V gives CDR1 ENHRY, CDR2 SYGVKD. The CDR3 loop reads CAISDHRGGNEQFF. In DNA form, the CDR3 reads TGTGCCATCAGTGACCACAGGGGTGGCAATGAGCAGTTCTTC.

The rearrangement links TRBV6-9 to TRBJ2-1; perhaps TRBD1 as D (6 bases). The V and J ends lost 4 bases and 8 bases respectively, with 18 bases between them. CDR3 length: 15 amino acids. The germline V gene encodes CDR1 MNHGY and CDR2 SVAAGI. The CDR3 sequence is CASSSCVQGSYEQFF. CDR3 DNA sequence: TGTGCCAGCAGTTCTTGCGTACAGGGAAGCTATGAGCAGTTCTTC.

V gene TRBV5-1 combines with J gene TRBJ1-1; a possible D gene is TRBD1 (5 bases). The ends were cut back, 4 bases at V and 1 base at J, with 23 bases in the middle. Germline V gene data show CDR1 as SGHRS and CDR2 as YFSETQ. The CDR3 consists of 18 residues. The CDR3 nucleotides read TGCGCCAGCAGCCCCAGAGCAGGGACTACGAGGGGGAACACTGAAGCTTTCTTT. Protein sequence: CASSPRAGTTRGNTEAFF.

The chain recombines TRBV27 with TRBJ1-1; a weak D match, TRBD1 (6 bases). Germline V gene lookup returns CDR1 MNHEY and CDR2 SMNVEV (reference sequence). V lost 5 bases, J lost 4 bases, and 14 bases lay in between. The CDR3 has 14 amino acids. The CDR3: CASSRGGAFTEAFF. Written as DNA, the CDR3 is TGTGCCAGCAGTAGGGGGGGCGCGTTCACTGAAGCTTTCTTT.

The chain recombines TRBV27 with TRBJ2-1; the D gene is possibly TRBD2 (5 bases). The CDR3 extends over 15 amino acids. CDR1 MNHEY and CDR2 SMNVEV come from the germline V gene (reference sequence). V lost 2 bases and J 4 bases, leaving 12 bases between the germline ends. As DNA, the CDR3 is TGTGCCAGCAGTTTAGAGGGCAGGCTATACAATGAGCAGTTCTTC. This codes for CASSLEGRLYNEQFF.

Here the CDR3 reads CASSVEGARGELFF. The CDR3 region has the DNA TGTGCCAGCAGCGTAGAGGGGGCGCGCGGGGAGCTGTTTTTT. The chain uses TRBV9 and TRBJ2-2; 7 bases line up with TRBD1. The CDR3 contains 14 residues. CDR1 is SGDLS, CDR2 YYNGEE, per germline. V was clipped by 0 bases and J by 7 bases; unmatched bases: 3.

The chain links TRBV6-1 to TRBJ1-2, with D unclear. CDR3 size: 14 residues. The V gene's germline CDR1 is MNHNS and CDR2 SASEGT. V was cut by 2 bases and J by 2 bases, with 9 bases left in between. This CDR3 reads CASSEQADNYGYTF. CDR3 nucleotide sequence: TGTGCCAGCAGTGAACAGGCTGACAACTATGGCTACACCTTC.

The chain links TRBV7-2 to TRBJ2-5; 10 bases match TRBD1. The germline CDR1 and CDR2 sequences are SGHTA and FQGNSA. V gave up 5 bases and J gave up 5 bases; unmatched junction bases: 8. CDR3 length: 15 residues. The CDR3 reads CASSPRTGGRETQYF. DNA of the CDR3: TGTGCCAGCAGCCCTCGGACAGGGGGTCGGGAGACCCAGTACTTC.

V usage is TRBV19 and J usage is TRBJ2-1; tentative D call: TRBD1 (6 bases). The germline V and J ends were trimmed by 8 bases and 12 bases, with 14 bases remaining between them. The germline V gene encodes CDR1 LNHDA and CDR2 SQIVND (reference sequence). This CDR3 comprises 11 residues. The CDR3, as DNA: TGTGCCAGTGATGGGGGCCAGGCGCAGTTCTTC. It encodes CASDGGQAQFF.

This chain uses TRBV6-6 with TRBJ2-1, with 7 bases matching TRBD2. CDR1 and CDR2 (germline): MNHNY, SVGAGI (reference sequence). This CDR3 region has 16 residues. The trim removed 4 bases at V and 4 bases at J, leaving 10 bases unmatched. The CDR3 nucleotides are TGTGCCAGCAGTTCCGGTCGACTAGCCGCTTACAATGAGCAGTTCTTC. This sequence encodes CASSSGRLAAYNEQFF.

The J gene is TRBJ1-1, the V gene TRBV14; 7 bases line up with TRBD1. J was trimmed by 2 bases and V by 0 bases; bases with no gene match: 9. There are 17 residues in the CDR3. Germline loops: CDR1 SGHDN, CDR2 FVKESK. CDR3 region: CASSQDVGQSLNTEAFF. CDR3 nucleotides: TGTGCCAGCAGCCAAGATGTGGGACAGAGTTTAAACACTGAAGCTTTCTTT.

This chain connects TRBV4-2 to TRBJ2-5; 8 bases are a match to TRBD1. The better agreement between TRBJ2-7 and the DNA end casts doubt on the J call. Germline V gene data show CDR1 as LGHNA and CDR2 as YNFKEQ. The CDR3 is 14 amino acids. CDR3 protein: CASSQGQGTYEQYF. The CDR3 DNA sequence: TGTGCCAGCAGCCAAGGACAGGGGACCTACGAGCAGTACTTC.

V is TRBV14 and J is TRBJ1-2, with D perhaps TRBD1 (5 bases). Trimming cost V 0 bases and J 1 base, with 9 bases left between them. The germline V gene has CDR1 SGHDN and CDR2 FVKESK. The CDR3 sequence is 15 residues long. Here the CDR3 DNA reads TGTGCCAGCAGCCAAGATCTGACAGATAACTATGGCTACACCTTC. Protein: CASSQDLTDNYGYTF.

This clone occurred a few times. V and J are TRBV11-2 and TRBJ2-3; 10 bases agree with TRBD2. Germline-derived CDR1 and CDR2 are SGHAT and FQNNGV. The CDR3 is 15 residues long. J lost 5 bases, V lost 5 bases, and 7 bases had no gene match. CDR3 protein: CASSPAGGHQDTQYF. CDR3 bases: TGTGCCAGCAGCCCAGCGGGGGGGCACCAAGATACGCAGTATTTT.

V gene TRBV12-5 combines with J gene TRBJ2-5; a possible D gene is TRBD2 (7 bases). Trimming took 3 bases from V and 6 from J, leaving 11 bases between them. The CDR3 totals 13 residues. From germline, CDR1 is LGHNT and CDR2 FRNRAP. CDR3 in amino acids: CASGLGGGKTQYF. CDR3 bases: TGTGCTAGTGGTTTAGGGGGGGGAAAGACCCAGTACTTC.

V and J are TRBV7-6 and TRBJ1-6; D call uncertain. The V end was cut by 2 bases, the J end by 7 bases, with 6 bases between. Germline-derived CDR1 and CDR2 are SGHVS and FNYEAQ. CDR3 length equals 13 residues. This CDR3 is CASSLSQNSPLHF. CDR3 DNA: TGTGCCAGCAGCTTATCACAGAATTCACCCCTCCACTTT. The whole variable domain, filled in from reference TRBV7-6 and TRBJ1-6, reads GAGVSQSPRYKVTKRGQDVALRCDPISGHVSLYWYRQALGQGPEFLTYFNYEAQQDKSGLPNDRFSAERPEGSISTLTIQRTEQRDSAMYRCASSLSQNSPLHFGNGTRLTVT.

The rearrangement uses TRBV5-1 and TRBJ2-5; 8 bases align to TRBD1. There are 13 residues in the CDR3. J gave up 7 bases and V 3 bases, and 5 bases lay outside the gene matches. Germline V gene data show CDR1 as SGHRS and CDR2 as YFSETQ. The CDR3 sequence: CASSSTGDGTQYF. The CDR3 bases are TGCGCCAGCAGCTCGACAGGGGATGGGACCCAGTACTTC.

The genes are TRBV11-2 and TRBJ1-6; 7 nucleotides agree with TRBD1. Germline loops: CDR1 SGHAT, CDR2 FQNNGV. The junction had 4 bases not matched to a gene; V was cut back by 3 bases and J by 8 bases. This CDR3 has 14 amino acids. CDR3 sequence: CASSLTGWDSPLHF. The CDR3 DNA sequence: TGTGCCAGCAGCTTGACAGGGTGGGATTCACCCCTCCACTTT.

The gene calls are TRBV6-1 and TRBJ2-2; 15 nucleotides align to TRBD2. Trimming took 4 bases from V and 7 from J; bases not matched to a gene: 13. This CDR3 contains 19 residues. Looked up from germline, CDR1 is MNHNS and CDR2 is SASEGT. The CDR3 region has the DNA TGTGCCAGCAGTGTCAACGGACTAGCGGGGGGGCCAATTGGCGGGGAGCTGTTTTTT. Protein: CASSVNGLAGGPIGGELFF.

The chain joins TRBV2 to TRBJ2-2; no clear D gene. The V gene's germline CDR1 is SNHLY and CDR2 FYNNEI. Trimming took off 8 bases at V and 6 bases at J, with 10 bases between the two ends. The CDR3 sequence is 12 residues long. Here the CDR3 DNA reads TGTGCCAGCTTCTGGGCTGCCGGGGAGCTGTTTTTT. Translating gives CASFWAAGELFF.